The 8 T cell receptor beta chains listed next were all sequenced from one sample in a study of early T cells in non-severe SARS-CoV-2 infection. In TCRdb, the 5' RACE reads were re-called with MiXCR into one record per CDR3 protein. The sample lists roughly 57,000 distinct CDR3 sequences, approximately 12% occurring once. Sequencing used whole blood, obtained at baseline. Receptors were obtained from an adult who was a healthcare worker with PCR-confirmed SARS-CoV-2 infection or an uninfected control (not recorded which).

Only a few counts were recorded for this clonotype. This chain connects TRBV7-2 to TRBJ2-1, with a possible D match to TRBD1 (6 bases). Trimming took off 7 bases at V and 10 bases at J, with 20 bases between the two ends. CDR3 length equals 14 residues. Germline V CDR1 and CDR2: SGHTA, FQGNSA. DNA for the CDR3: TGTGCCAGCACCTCTATAGAGGGGGTTGGGGAGCAGTTCTTC. It specifies CASTSIEGVGEQFF.

V gene TRBV12-3 or TRBV12-4 combines with J gene TRBJ2-7; 9 nucleotides agree with TRBD2. CDR3 length equals 15 residues. V was clipped by 2 bases and J by 4 bases; unmatched bases: 6. CDR3 residues: CASSLRASGTYEQYF. In DNA form, the CDR3 reads TGTGCCAGCAGTTTACGGGCTAGCGGGACTTACGAGCAGTACTTC.

At least ten counts were recorded for this clonotype. The rearrangement uses TRBV7-3 and TRBJ2-1; TRBD1 matches at 8 bases. The CDR3 spans 13 residues. Germline CDR1 and CDR2: SGHTA and FQGTGA. V was pared by 4 bases and J by 13 bases, with 9 bases of the junction left unmatched. This CDR3 is CASSSADRESQFF. The CDR3 DNA sequence: TGTGCCAGCAGCTCTGCGGACAGGGAGAGTCAGTTCTTC.

The gene calls are TRBV7-3 and TRBJ2-3, with unresolved D. The CDR3 is 13 residues long. V was pared by 2 bases and J by 3 bases, with 6 bases between. Germline CDR1 reads SGHTA; CDR2 reads FQGTGA. The CDR3 bases are TGTGCCAGCAGCTTACCCCCGACAGATACGCAGTATTTT. It codes for CASSLPPTDTQYF.

This clonotype occurred many times. The V gene is TRBV5-8, the J gene TRBJ2-1, with D perhaps TRBD2 (6 bases). The CDR3 length is 13 residues. V lost 4 bases to trimming and J lost 5 bases, with 10 bases between them. Germline CDR1 reads SGHTS; CDR2 reads YDEGEE. CDR3 sequence reads: CASSRGLNNEQFF. DNA for the CDR3: TGTGCCAGCAGCCGGGGACTCAACAATGAGCAGTTCTTC.

V usage is TRBV5-4 and J usage is TRBJ2-1, with D possibly TRBD1 on 5 matching bases. Trimming removed 4 bases at V and 0 bases at J, with 14 bases between. Germline V gene data show CDR1 as SGHNT and CDR2 as YYREEE (reference sequence). This CDR3 is 16 amino acids long. In nucleotides, the CDR3 is TGTGCCAGCAGCAGCTGGGGCGGAAGCTCCTACAATGAGCAGTTCTTC. It encodes CASSSWGGSSYNEQFF.

The CDR3 here is CASSLLALQGSYEQYF. The CDR3 DNA reads as TGTGCCAGCTCACTCTTAGCGTTGCAGGGGAGCTACGAGCAGTACTTC. V usage is TRBV18 and J usage is TRBJ2-7, with TRBD1 as a possible D gene (6 bases). The CDR3 is 16 residues long. Between the trimmed V and J ends, which lost 4 bases and 3 bases, there was a span of 19 bases. CDR1 is KGHSH, CDR2 LQKENI, per germline.

The chain links TRBV20-1 to TRBJ2-7, with 12 bases that match TRBD2. This CDR3 contains 15 residues. With V trimmed by 1 base and J by 3 bases, 4 bases remained unmatched. Germline CDR1 and CDR2: DFQATT and SNEGSKA (reference sequence). The CDR3 region is CSARVRLAGDYEQYF. Written as DNA, the CDR3 is TGCAGTGCTAGAGTTCGACTAGCGGGAGACTACGAGCAGTACTTC.